This T cell receptor beta chain was found in a study of T cell repertoires in cytomegalovirus infection. Study-level background: Both a matching HLA type and CMV infection were indicated by public TCR beta signatures. Notes on the study in general: The response measured ex vivo was dominated by TCR beta clonotypes (HLA-C-restricted and CMV-specific).

A few counts support this clonotype. Its antigen is not identified. TCRdb called the reads again in MiXCR, with one record for every CDR3 protein. The profile covers approximately 600,000 distinct CDR3 sequences, with roughly 43% appearing a single time and around 48% taken by the ten largest. In germline, CDR1 is SGHAT, CDR2 FQNNGV. There are 16 residues in the CDR3. V lost 1 base, J lost 2 bases, and 13 bases lay in between. The chain uses TRBV11-2 and TRBJ2-3; D remains unclear. The starting material was cultured PBMCs, obtained from culture after CMV antigen stimulation. The receptor was derived from a human donor in good health (CMV status not recorded). Some clones in this sample may be carry-over from other donors' samples. CDR3 amino acids: CASSLARAVSTDTQYF. The CDR3 region has the DNA TGTGCCAGCAGCTTAGCGCGAGCCGTGTCCACAGATACGCAGTATTTT.